This TCR beta chain was captured in a study of blood T cell repertoires in COVID-19. As originally analysed: Using reference gene primer amplification, nucleated cell counts were estimated. Libraries were prepared by immunoSEQ multiplex PCR; TCRdb keeps only in-frame clonotypes and omits some of them. V and J calls and clone size follow that table, whereas D and trimming were derived from the DNA. The sample holds tens of thousands of clones; roughly 87% are singletons and the top ten take about 5%. Trimming removed 5 bases from V and 10 bases from J; junction bases left unmatched: 8. Germline V gives CDR1 MDHEN, CDR2 SYDVKM. The CDR3 runs 14 residues.

Source material: peripheral blood. The sequence was obtained from a woman of 80 years or more with acute or convalescent COVID-19. J is TRBJ1-6 and V is TRBV28; 7 bases are shared with TRBD1. In DNA form, the CDR3 reads TGTGCCAGCAGTGTCACAGGGGAAAGGTCACCCCTCCACTTT. Protein sequence: CASSVTGERSPLHF.